This TCR beta chain was identified in a study of blood T cell repertoires in COVID-19. Study-level information: Some COVID-19 samples were acute and others convalescent; all came from the United States, Italy and Spain. In each case, the material was cDNA or gDNA derived from T cells, B-cell-depleted T cells, or PBMCs.

The ends were cut back, 3 bases at V and 2 bases at J, with 10 bases in the middle. The CDR3 has 15 residues. CDR1 and CDR2 from the germline V gene are WSHSY and SAAADI. The protocol was immunoSEQ multiplex PCR, while the TCRdb copy is restricted to in-frame clones and leaves out a portion. The table includes about 410,000 clones, approximately 90% detected once. Material: peripheral blood. V and J are TRBV10-2 and TRBJ2-2; D may be TRBD2 (6 bases). The receptor was derived from a woman younger than 45 with active or convalescent COVID-19. CDR3 nucleotides: TGCGCCAGCAGTGATAATAGCGGTAACACCGGGGAGCTGTTTTTT. It is translated as CASSDNSGNTGELFF.